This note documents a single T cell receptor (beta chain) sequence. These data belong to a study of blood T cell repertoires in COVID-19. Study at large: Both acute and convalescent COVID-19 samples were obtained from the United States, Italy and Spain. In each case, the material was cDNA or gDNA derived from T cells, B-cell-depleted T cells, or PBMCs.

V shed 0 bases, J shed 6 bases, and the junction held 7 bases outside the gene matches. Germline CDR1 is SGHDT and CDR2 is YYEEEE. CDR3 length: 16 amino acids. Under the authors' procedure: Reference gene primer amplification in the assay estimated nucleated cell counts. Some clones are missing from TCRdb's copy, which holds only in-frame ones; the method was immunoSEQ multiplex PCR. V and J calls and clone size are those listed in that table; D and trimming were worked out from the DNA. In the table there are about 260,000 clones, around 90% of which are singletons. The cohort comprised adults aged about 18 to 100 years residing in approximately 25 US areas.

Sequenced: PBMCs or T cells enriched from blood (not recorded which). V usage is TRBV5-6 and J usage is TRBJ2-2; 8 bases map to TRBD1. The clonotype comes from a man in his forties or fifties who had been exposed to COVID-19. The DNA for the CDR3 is TGTGCCAGCAGCTTGGCCGCCAGGGGGCTGTCCGGGGAGCTGTTTTTT. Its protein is CASSLAARGLSGELFF.